This TCR beta chain was sequenced for a study of T cells in localized non-small cell lung cancer. Study-wide points: With higher T cell density in blood came longer overall survival. Sequencing, confined to only one tumor region, leaves heterogeneity possible. The highest T cell clonality was in uninvolved adjacent lung, above tumor.

Researchers cut adjacent lung at least 2 cm from the tumor margin, and it showed no atypia. Measured with immunoSEQ multiplex PCR; TCRdb has only the in-frame clones, and not every one. Altogether more than 2,000 clones are present, 30% being singletons, with the ten largest covering about an eighth. Turning to this clone: Its antigen is undetermined.

This clonotype was obtained from a female donor older than 55 with stage I squamous cell lung carcinoma. The source material was normal lung tissue next to the tumor, sampled before any cancer treatment.

Here the CDR3 reads CASSPAVFLVNTEAFF. The CDR3 DNA follows: TGTGCCAGCAGCCCCGCCGTCTTCCTGGTGAACACTGAAGCTTTCTTT. The chain has TRBV14 and TRBJ1-1, with D hard to call. Trimming removed 4 bases at V and 0 bases at J, with 15 bases between. Germline lookup yields CDR1 SGHDN and CDR2 FVKESK. There are 16 residues in the CDR3.